This record covers a single T cell receptor beta chain. The record originates from a study of blood T cell repertoires in COVID-19. Libraries were prepared by immunoSEQ multiplex PCR; TCRdb keeps only in-frame clonotypes and omits some of them. This sample has around 170,000 clones; 80% to 85% occur once, and the top ten carry about 6%. The CDR3 has 13 amino acids. Trimming stripped 1 base from V and 0 bases from J, with 3 bases between. Germline CDR1 and CDR2: MNHNY and SVGAGI (reference sequence). The source material was peripheral blood. This clonotype was sampled from a woman between 35 and 50 years old with acute or convalescent COVID-19. The V and J genes are TRBV6-6 and TRBJ1-1; unclear D gene. The CDR3: CASSYYMNTEAFF. As DNA, the CDR3 is TGTGCCAGCAGTTACTACATGAACACTGAAGCTTTCTTT.